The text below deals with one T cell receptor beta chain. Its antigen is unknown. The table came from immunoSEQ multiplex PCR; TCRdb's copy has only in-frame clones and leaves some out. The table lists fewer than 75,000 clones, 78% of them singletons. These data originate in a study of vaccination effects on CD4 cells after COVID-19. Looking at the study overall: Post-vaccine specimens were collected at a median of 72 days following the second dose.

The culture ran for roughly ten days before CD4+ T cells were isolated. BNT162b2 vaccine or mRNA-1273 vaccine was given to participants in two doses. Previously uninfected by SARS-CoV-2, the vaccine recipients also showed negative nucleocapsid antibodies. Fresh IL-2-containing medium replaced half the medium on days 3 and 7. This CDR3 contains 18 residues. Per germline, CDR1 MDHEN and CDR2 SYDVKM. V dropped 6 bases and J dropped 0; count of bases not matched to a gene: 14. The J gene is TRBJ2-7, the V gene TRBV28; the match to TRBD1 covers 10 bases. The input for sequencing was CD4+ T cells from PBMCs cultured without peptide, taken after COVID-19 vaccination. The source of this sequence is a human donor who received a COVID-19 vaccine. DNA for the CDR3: TGTGCCAGCAGGGGTTTAAGGGACAGGGGCTCCGTCTCCTACGAGCAGTACTTC. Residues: CASRGLRDRGSVSYEQYF.